This TCR beta chain was observed in a study of neurological immune-mediated disorders. This clonotype was picked up many times. Its antigen is not known. cDNA was made by 5'RACE with 10-nucleotide random UMIs. Every sequencing run produced over 180 million TCR-beta sequences, and the sequences from any one run covered 15-18 subjects. One entry per CDR3 protein results from TCRdb running MiXCR on the 5' RACE reads. The sample has about 59,000 distinct CDR3 sequences; about 13% are singletons. The ends were cut back, 2 bases at V and 3 bases at J, with 11 bases in the middle. The CDR3 is 14 amino acids. Germline V gene sequence: CDR1 MNHEY, CDR2 SVGAGI. Study-wide results and caveats: The absence of any CDR3 amino acid sequence shared by expanded clones across subjects suggests that repertoires were private in all groups.

Sequencing used PBMCs. V is TRBV6-5 and J is TRBJ2-7, with D hard to call. This TCR was sampled from a woman in her sixties or seventies with HTLV-1-associated myelopathy (HAM/TSP). The CDR3 DNA reads TGTGCCAGCAGTTACGGCGCTGGGTTCTACGAGCAGTACTTC. Encoded protein: CASSYGAGFYEQYF.